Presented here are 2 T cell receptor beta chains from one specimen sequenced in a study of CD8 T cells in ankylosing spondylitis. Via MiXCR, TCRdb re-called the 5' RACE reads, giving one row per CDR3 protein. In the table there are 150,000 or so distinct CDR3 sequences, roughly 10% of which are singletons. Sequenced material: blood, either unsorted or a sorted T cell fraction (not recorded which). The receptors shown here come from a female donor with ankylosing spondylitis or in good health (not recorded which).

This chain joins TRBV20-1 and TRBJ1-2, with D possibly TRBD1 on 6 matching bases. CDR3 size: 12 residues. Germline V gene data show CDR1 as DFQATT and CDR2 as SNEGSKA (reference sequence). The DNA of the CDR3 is TGCGGAGGTTTCCGGGACACCTATGGCTACACCTTC. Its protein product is CGGFRDTYGYTF.

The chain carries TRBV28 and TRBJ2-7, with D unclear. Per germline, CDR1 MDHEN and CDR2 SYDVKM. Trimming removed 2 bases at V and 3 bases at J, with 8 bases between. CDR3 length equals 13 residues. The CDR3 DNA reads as TGTGCCAGCAGTTTACCCCCCTACTACGAGCAGTACTTC. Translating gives CASSLPPYYEQYF.